Below are 32 T cell receptor beta chains sequenced from a single sample in a study of blood T cell repertoires in COVID-19. Profiling relied on immunoSEQ multiplex PCR, and the TCRdb table lists in-frame clones only, not all of them. The sample has roughly 90,000 clones, around three quarters seen once. The sequenced sample was peripheral blood. The receptors derive from a woman in her 70s with acute or convalescent COVID-19.

V and J are TRBV7-2 and TRBJ2-2; 11 bases agree with TRBD2. Germline V gene lookup returns CDR1 SGHTA and CDR2 FQGNSA. The trim removed 4 bases at V and 1 base at J, leaving 8 bases unmatched. This CDR3 contains 18 residues. The CDR3 reads CASSSQALAGGNTGELFF. The CDR3 region has the DNA TGTGCCAGCAGCTCTCAGGCCCTAGCGGGAGGGAACACCGGGGAGCTGTTTTTT.

The V call is TRBV9, the J call TRBJ2-1, with TRBD2 as a possible D gene (5 bases). Trimming took 5 bases from V and 10 from J, leaving 10 bases between them. Germline V gene lookup returns CDR1 SGDLS and CDR2 YYNGEE. The CDR3 totals 11 residues. In DNA, the CDR3 is TGTGCCAGCAGTTACCCGGGGGAGCAGTTCTTC. Its translation is CASSYPGEQFF.

The DNA of the CDR3 is TGTGCCAGCCGGGAGGGCGGGGCAGATACGCAGTATTTT. Encoded protein: CASREGGADTQYF. This chain links TRBV7-9 with TRBJ2-3, with 8 bases fitting TRBD2. CDR1 is SEHNR and CDR2 is FQNEAQ in the germline V gene (reference sequence). V shed 8 bases, J shed 4 bases, and the junction held 5 bases outside the gene matches. This CDR3 spans 13 amino acids.

This clone has only one observation. The V and J genes are TRBV5-4 and TRBJ1-6; no firm D call. V was clipped by 4 bases and J by 7 bases, with 15 bases between them. CDR1 and CDR2 from the germline V gene are SGHNT and YYREEE (reference sequence). CDR3 size: 15 residues. CDR3 region: CASSLPGSENSPLHF. The CDR3, as DNA: TGTGCCAGCAGCCTCCCGGGGTCCGAAAATTCACCCCTCCACTTT.

This chain connects TRBV24-1 to TRBJ2-1, with unresolved D. The CDR3 totals 16 residues. The V gene lost 1 base and the J gene lost 2 bases, with 11 bases spanning the gap. CDR1 is KGHDR and CDR2 is SFDVKD in the germline V gene. CDR3 sequence: CATSDLISSTYNEQFF. The CDR3 DNA reads as TGTGCCACCAGTGATTTAATTTCTAGTACCTACAATGAGCAGTTCTTC.

V usage is TRBV2 and J usage is TRBJ1-5; tentatively, D is TRBD1 (6 bases). This CDR3 region has 12 residues. Germline values: CDR1 SNHLY, CDR2 FYNNEI. V lost 11 bases and J lost 9, with 17 bases in between. The CDR3 DNA reads as TGTGCCTCCGATCAGGGGTTACCGCCCCAGCATTTT. Translating gives CASDQGLPPQHF. Based on the CDR3 plus reference TRBV2 and TRBJ1-5, the full variable domain is EPEVTQTPSHQVTQMGQEVILRCVPISNHLYFYWYRQILGQKVEFLVSFYNNEISEKSEIFDDQFSVERPDGSNFTLKIRSTKLEDSAMYFCASDQGLPPQHFGDGTRLSIL.

The CDR3 DNA reads as TGTGCCAGCAGCCAAGGGGGGCAGGCTGGCTACACCTTC. It translates to CASSQGGQAGYTF. The chain has TRBV3-1 (or the pseudogene TRBV3-2) and TRBJ1-2; a weak D match, TRBD1 (6 bases). Between the trimmed V and J ends, which lost 1 base and 7 bases, there was a span of 10 bases. CDR1 is LGHDT, CDR2 YNNKEL, per germline (reference sequence). CDR3 length: 13 residues.

This clone was recorded only once. The chain carries TRBV27 and TRBJ2-3; 7 positions agree with TRBD2. Trimming cost V 3 bases and J 2 bases; bases outside gene matches: 8. Per germline, CDR1 MNHEY and CDR2 SMNVEV (reference sequence). The CDR3 length is 16 residues. The CDR3: CASSFNGGFSTDTQYF. CDR3 coding DNA: TGTGCCAGCAGTTTTAACGGGGGGTTCTCCACAGATACGCAGTATTTT.

This rearrangement joins TRBV5-1 to TRBJ2-3; 8 bases fit TRBD2. J gave up 0 bases and V 3 bases, and 6 bases lay outside the gene matches. The germline CDR1 and CDR2 sequences are SGHRS and YFSETQ. The CDR3 contains 16 residues. Here the CDR3 reads CASSSYAGGSTDTQYF. CDR3 nucleotides: TGCGCCAGCAGCTCCTACGCGGGGGGAAGCACAGATACGCAGTATTTT.

The rearrangement uses TRBV5-1 and TRBJ1-6, with D possibly matching TRBD1 (5 bases). V lost 4 bases and J 10 bases, leaving 12 bases between the germline ends. The V gene's germline CDR1 is SGHRS and CDR2 YFSETQ. CDR3 length equals 13 residues. CDR3 sequence reads: CASSMWGVSPLHF. Here the CDR3 DNA reads TGCGCCAGCAGCATGTGGGGGGTGTCACCCCTCCACTTT.

This rearrangement joins TRBV6-5 to TRBJ2-1; possible D gene TRBD2, 6 bases. The V gene lost 6 bases and the J gene lost 8 bases, with 17 bases spanning the gap. CDR1 MNHEY and CDR2 SVGAGI come from the germline V gene. This CDR3 has 14 residues. The DNA of the CDR3 is TGTGCCAGCAGGGACTACGAAGGTGGGCATGAGCAGTTCTTC. Amino acid sequence: CASRDYEGGHEQFF.

The V and J genes are TRBV4-1 and TRBJ2-3; D gene unclear. CDR1 is MGHRA and CDR2 is YSYEKL in the germline V gene. This CDR3 comprises 14 residues. Deletions cut 2 bases from V and 2 bases from J, with 8 bases between. The CDR3 is CASSQTGNTDTQYF. The CDR3 DNA sequence: TGCGCCAGCAGCCAAACGGGTAACACAGATACGCAGTATTTT.

The rearrangement joins TRBV20-1 to TRBJ1-2, with no clear D. The V gene lost 5 bases and the J gene lost 7 bases, with 11 bases spanning the gap. The CDR3 sequence is 11 residues long. Germline V gives CDR1 DFQATT, CDR2 SNEGSKA (reference sequence). The CDR3 DNA sequence: TGCAGTGCTCGTGCCCGGGTTGGCTACACCTTC. Translated: CSARARVGYTF.

The chain recombines TRBV5-6 with TRBJ1-4; 8 bases are shared with TRBD1. Germline CDR1 is SGHDT and CDR2 is YYEEEE. V dropped 4 bases and J dropped 8; count of bases not matched to a gene: 10. This CDR3 is 15 amino acids long. The CDR3 here is CASSPSQQGDEKLFF. In DNA, the CDR3 is TGTGCCAGCAGCCCTTCACAACAGGGGGACGAAAAACTGTTTTTT.

J is TRBJ2-7 and V is TRBV19, with 9 positions matching TRBD2. Germline CDR1 and CDR2: LNHDA and SQIVND (reference sequence). This CDR3 is built from 18 residues. V dropped 3 bases and J dropped 1; count of bases not matched to a gene: 13. This chain's CDR3 is CASSISGGTPTFSYEQYF. CDR3 in DNA: TGTGCCAGTAGTATTAGCGGGGGTACGCCGACCTTTTCCTACGAGCAGTACTTC. Combining the CDR3 with reference TRBV19 and TRBJ2-7 gives the whole variable domain DGGITQSPKYLFRKEGQNVTLSCEQNLNHDAMYWYRQDPGQGLRLIYYSQIVNDFQKGDIAEGYSVSREKKESFPLTVTSAQKNPTAFYLCASSISGGTPTFSYEQYFGPGTRLTVT.

V and J are TRBV6-1 and TRBJ1-1; perhaps TRBD1 as D (6 bases). Germline loops: CDR1 MNHNS, CDR2 SASEGT. The V gene lost 4 bases and the J gene lost 1 base, with 16 bases spanning the gap. The CDR3 covers 16 residues. CDR3 in amino acids: CASSGPGVFSNTEAFF. In DNA, the CDR3 is TGTGCCAGCAGTGGACCAGGGGTCTTTTCGAACACTGAAGCTTTCTTT.

The chain is built from TRBV5-1 and TRBJ2-1, with D possibly matching TRBD1 (5 bases). V lost 0 bases, J lost 6 bases, and 10 bases lay in between. CDR3 length: 14 amino acids. The V gene's germline CDR1 is SGHRS and CDR2 YFSETQ. The CDR3 loop is CASSLEGRANEQFF. The DNA for the CDR3 is TGCGCCAGCAGCTTGGAGGGCAGGGCCAATGAGCAGTTCTTC.

This clone came up a few times. V usage is TRBV28 and J usage is TRBJ1-2; weak D call: TRBD1 (5 bases). The CDR3 extends over 13 amino acids. Germline V gene data show CDR1 as MDHEN and CDR2 as SYDVKM. Trimming removed 3 bases at V and 4 bases at J, with 9 bases between. The CDR3 is CASSFGGLYGYTF. CDR3 nucleotide sequence: TGTGCCAGCAGTTTTGGGGGACTCTATGGCTACACCTTC.

V gene TRBV10-3 combines with J gene TRBJ2-2; D is ambiguous. Trimming took 7 bases from V and 6 from J, leaving 12 bases between them. The V gene's germline CDR1 is ENHRY and CDR2 SYGVKD. The CDR3 is 13 amino acids. The CDR3 sequence: CAIKLISAGELFF. CDR3 DNA: TGTGCCATCAAATTGATAAGCGCCGGGGAGCTGTTTTTT.

The gene calls are TRBV5-1 and TRBJ2-1, with 8 bases aligning to TRBD2. The length of the CDR3 is 14 residues. V trimming: 0 bases; J trimming: 7 bases; junction bases outside the gene matches: 3. Germline CDR1 is SGHRS and CDR2 is YFSETQ. CDR3: CASSLGLAGNEQFF. In nucleotides, the CDR3 is TGCGCCAGCAGCTTGGGTTTAGCGGGGAATGAGCAGTTCTTC.

The chain is built from TRBV19 and TRBJ1-5; 10 nucleotides align to TRBD1. Unmatched junction bases numbered 13, after V lost 3 bases and J lost 11 bases. The CDR3 spans 16 residues. Germline CDR1 reads LNHDA; CDR2 reads SQIVND (reference sequence). The CDR3, as DNA: TGTGCCAGTAGTATGCCCGCGGGACAGGGGTCGATGGCCCAGCATTTT. As protein: CASSMPAGQGSMAQHF.

This chain uses TRBV14 with TRBJ2-2, with D possibly TRBD2 on 6 matching bases. V shed 0 bases and J shed 6 bases, with 8 bases lying between them. CDR1 is SGHDN, CDR2 FVKESK, per germline. The CDR3 runs to 14 residues. In DNA form, the CDR3 reads TGTGCCAGCAGCCAAGATTGGGGGGCCGGGGAGCTGTTTTTT. Its protein product is CASSQDWGAGELFF.

This clone was counted a few times. J is TRBJ2-3 and V is TRBV10-3; D perhaps matches TRBD2 (5 bases). V lost 6 bases, J lost 2 bases, and 9 bases lay in between. CDR1 and CDR2 (germline): ENHRY, SYGVKD. The CDR3 totals 13 residues. The CDR3 DNA follows: TGTGCCATCAGCGGGGTTTTCACAGATACGCAGTATTTT. It specifies CAISGVFTDTQYF.

The V and J genes are TRBV9 and TRBJ1-2; D is uncertain. Per the germline V gene, CDR1 is SGDLS and CDR2 is YYNGEE. The CDR3 runs 14 residues. V was clipped by 0 bases and J by 8 bases, with 14 bases between them. The CDR3 region is CASSVDSGSRGYTF. The CDR3, as DNA: TGTGCCAGCAGCGTAGATTCGGGTTCGAGGGGCTACACCTTC.

This rearrangement joins TRBV29-1 to TRBJ1-4; D may be TRBD1 (6 bases). The germline gives CDR1 SQVTM, CDR2 ANQGSEA. The CDR3 totals 14 residues. With 6 bases removed from V and 0 bases from J, the gap between germline ends came to 11 bases. CDR3 sequence reads: CSVQQGPTNEKLFF. For the CDR3, the DNA is TGCAGCGTCCAACAGGGACCAACTAATGAAAAACTGTTTTTT.

This clone was seen a handful of times. The CDR3 region has the DNA TGTGCCAGCAGCTCTGACAGGGTTCAACTTAGGGACACTGAAGCTTTCTTT. It yields the protein CASSSDRVQLRDTEAFF. V usage is TRBV5-4 and J usage is TRBJ1-1, with 7 bases identical to TRBD1. The CDR3 loop spans 17 amino acids. The V gene's germline CDR1 is SGHNT and CDR2 YYREEE (reference sequence). V lost 3 bases to trimming and J lost 3 bases; unmatched junction nucleotides: 14.

V is TRBV5-1 and J is TRBJ2-6; no definite D call. Trimming left V 0 bases short and J 0 bases short, with 4 bases between. The CDR3 loop spans 15 amino acids. Germline assignment: CDR1 SGHRS and CDR2 YFSETQ. The CDR3 is CASSLGRSGANVLTF. The DNA of the CDR3 is TGCGCCAGCAGCTTGGGTCGCTCTGGGGCCAACGTCCTGACTTTC.

This clone was observed a few times. This sequence joins TRBV7-3 and TRBJ2-1; TRBD2 agrees at 14 bases. In germline, CDR1 is SGHTA, CDR2 FQGTGA. The V gene end was trimmed by 3 bases and the J gene end by 16 bases; junction bases not matched to a gene: 8. This CDR3 comprises 14 residues. CDR3 nucleotide sequence: TGTGCCAGCAGCTTCGGGACTAGCGGGGGAGGTAAATTCTTC. This sequence encodes CASSFGTSGGGKFF.

This chain joins TRBV10-2 and TRBJ1-3; D gene unclear. Germline V gene sequence: CDR1 WSHSY, CDR2 SAAADI. CDR3 length: 13 residues. Trimming removed 4 bases from V and 4 bases from J, with 8 bases in between. The CDR3 DNA is TGCGCCAGCAGTGGCGGTATGGGAAACACCATATATTTT. Protein sequence: CASSGGMGNTIYF.

The genes are TRBV7-9 and TRBJ1-2; the match to TRBD1 covers 12 bases. CDR1 SEHNR and CDR2 FQNEAQ come from the germline V gene (reference sequence). The CDR3 loop spans 16 amino acids. V lost 9 bases, J lost 4 bases, and 12 bases stayed unmatched. CDR3 sequence (DNA): TGTGCCAGTGGCCGGGACAGGGGGCGCCCCGGCTATGGCTACACCTTC. It is translated as CASGRDRGRPGYGYTF.

The rearrangement uses TRBV27 and TRBJ2-4, with TRBD2 matching 7 bases. Germline V CDR1 and CDR2: MNHEY, SMNVEV (reference sequence). V was clipped by 2 bases and J by 2 bases; unmatched bases: 6. The CDR3 totals 16 residues. The DNA for the CDR3 is TGTGCCAGCAGTTTAGGGTCGGGGGGACCCAAAAACATTCAGTACTTC. It codes for CASSLGSGGPKNIQYF.

In this sample, this clone turned up once. The V gene is TRBV18, the J gene TRBJ2-7, with 7 nucleotides matching TRBD1. With 3 bases clipped from V and 6 bases from J, the junction kept 5 bases outside the gene matches. Germline lookup yields CDR1 KGHSH and CDR2 LQKENI. The CDR3 covers 13 residues. CDR3 coding DNA: TGTGCCAGCTCACCCTTACGACAGGGCGAGCAGTACTTC. Protein sequence: CASSPLRQGEQYF.